The subject of this entry is one T cell receptor (beta chain). The sample originates from a study of blood T cell repertoires in COVID-19. Study overall: Sites in the United States, Italy and Spain provided acute and convalescent COVID-19 samples.

TCRdb's table, derived via immunoSEQ multiplex PCR, lists solely in-frame clones and lacks some. The sample contains fewer than 150,000 clones, 84% of which appear only once. The CDR3 spans 13 residues. With 0 bases removed from V and 4 bases from J, the gap between germline ends came to 4 bases. Germline lookup yields CDR1 SNHLY and CDR2 FYNNEI. The rearrangement joins TRBV2 to TRBJ1-3; no clear D. Sequencing input: peripheral blood. This clonotype originated in a human donor in a cohort sampled during active COVID-19. CDR3 residues: CASSEARGNTIYF. In nucleotides, the CDR3 is TGTGCCAGCAGTGAAGCACGGGGAAACACCATATATTTT.